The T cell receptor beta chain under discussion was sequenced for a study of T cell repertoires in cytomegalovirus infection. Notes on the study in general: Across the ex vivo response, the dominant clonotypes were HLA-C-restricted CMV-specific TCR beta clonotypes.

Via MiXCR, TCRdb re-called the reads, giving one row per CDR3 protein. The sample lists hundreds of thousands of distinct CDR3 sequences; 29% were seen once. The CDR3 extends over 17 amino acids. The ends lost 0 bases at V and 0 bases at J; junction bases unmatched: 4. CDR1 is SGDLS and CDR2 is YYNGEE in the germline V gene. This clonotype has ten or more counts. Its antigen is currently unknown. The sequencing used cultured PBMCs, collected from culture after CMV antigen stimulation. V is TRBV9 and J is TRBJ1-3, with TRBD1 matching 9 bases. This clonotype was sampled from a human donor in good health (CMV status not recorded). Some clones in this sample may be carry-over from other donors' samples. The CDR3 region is CASSVAGTGRSGNTIYF. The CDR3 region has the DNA TGTGCCAGCAGCGTAGCGGGGACAGGGCGCTCTGGAAACACCATATATTTT.